The clone carrying this T cell receptor (beta chain) was recorded only once. This sample was taken from a study of sequential checkpoint blockade in melanoma. The CDR3 has 14 amino acids. V was shortened by 4 bases and J by 1 base, with 8 bases between the two germline ends. CDR1 is MGHDK, CDR2 SYGVNS, per germline. The assay was immunoSEQ multiplex PCR, and TCRdb's table has in-frame clones only and misses some. The top ten clones hold approximately 13% of a sample with about 9,500 clones, approximately 73% of them seen once. Treatment reported: randomized to nivolumab then ipilimumab (arm A) or the reverse (arm B). No patient had prior DNA-damaging chemotherapy.

The source of this sequence is a human donor with melanoma. The J gene is TRBJ2-1, the V gene TRBV25-1; maybe TRBD1 (5 bases). The source was CD8+ T cells sorted from blood (inferred from file names), collected from a patient given nivolumab and ipilimumab in sequence. As DNA, the CDR3 is TGTGCCAGCAGTGCGACAGAGTCCTACAATGAGCAGTTCTTC. Translation: CASSATESYNEQFF.